This T cell receptor beta chain emerged from a study of blood T cell repertoires in COVID-19. Per the authors' pipeline: Researchers report that nucleated cell counts were estimated from reference gene primer amplification. Data came from immunoSEQ multiplex PCR; TCRdb stores just in-frame clones and leaves some out. The V and J calls and clone size come from that table; D and trimming were worked out from the DNA. The sample records around 340,000 clones, about 86% being singletons. This CDR3 contains 14 residues. The germline CDR1 and CDR2 sequences are LNHDA and SQIVND (reference sequence). Deletions cut 5 bases from V and 5 bases from J, with 16 bases between. The sample holds a few counts of this clone.

V gene TRBV19 combines with J gene TRBJ2-7, with D possibly being TRBD1 (6 bases). The sequenced sample consisted of PBMCs or T cells enriched from blood (not recorded which). The sequence derives from a woman in her forties with acute COVID-19. The CDR3 sequence is CASSSLLDSHEQYF. CDR3 coding DNA: TGTGCCAGTAGTTCACTACTGGACAGCCACGAGCAGTACTTC. The full variable domain, rest sourced from reference TRBV19 and TRBJ2-7, is DGGITQSPKYLFRKEGQNVTLSCEQNLNHDAMYWYRQDPGQGLRLIYYSQIVNDFQKGDIAEGYSVSREKKESFPLTVTSAQKNPTAFYLCASSSLLDSHEQYFGPGTRLTVT.